The next 5 T cell receptor beta chains were all read from a single sample in a study of CD8 T cells in ankylosing spondylitis. From the 5' RACE reads, TCRdb called clonotypes with MiXCR, one entry per CDR3 protein. This sample yields around 250,000 distinct CDR3 sequences, of which roughly a third are seen a single time; roughly 4.2% belongs to the top ten. The sample consisted of blood, either unsorted or a sorted T cell fraction (not recorded which). The receptor set was obtained from a male donor with ankylosing spondylitis or in good health (not recorded which).

The J gene is TRBJ2-2, the V gene TRBV20-1, with 8 positions matching TRBD1. Germline V gene data show CDR1 as DFQATT and CDR2 as SNEGSKA (reference sequence). Trimming removed 6 bases from V and 6 bases from J; junction bases left unmatched: 12. This CDR3 comprises 15 residues. The CDR3 bases are TGCAGTGCCCCACCAACGGACAGGGAACCCGGGGAGCTGTTTTTT. As protein: CSAPPTDREPGELFF.

This rearrangement joins TRBV29-1 to TRBJ2-2; 10 bases agree with TRBD1. Looked up from germline, CDR1 is SQVTM and CDR2 is ANQGSEA. The CDR3 loop spans 16 amino acids. V was pared by 3 bases and J by 6 bases, with 10 bases of the junction left unmatched. CDR3 residues: CSVERWAGQGAGELFF. The CDR3 bases are TGCAGCGTTGAGCGGTGGGCCGGACAGGGGGCCGGGGAGCTGTTTTTT.

The rearrangement uses TRBV12-3 or TRBV12-4 and TRBJ2-1, with D unresolved. With 5 bases removed from V and 0 bases from J, the gap between germline ends came to 17 bases. This CDR3 has 17 residues. In DNA, the CDR3 is TGTGCCAGCAGTCTCACCTACAAGGCGAGCTCCTACAATGAGCAGTTCTTC. Its protein product is CASSLTYKASSYNEQFF.

In this sample, this clonotype turned up a few times. This chain links TRBV12-3 or TRBV12-4 with TRBJ1-3; D perhaps matches TRBD1 (5 bases). Between the trimmed V and J ends, which lost 6 bases and 1 base, there was a span of 16 bases. The CDR3 spans 16 residues. CDR3 protein: CASSGALVSSGNTIYF. CDR3 in DNA: TGTGCCAGCAGCGGGGCGTTGGTGTCTTCTGGAAACACCATATATTTT.

The chain recombines TRBV6-5 with TRBJ2-1; maybe TRBD1 (6 bases). The length of the CDR3 is 15 residues. CDR1 and CDR2 (germline): MNHEY, SVGAGI. Trimming took 3 bases from V and 8 from J, leaving 17 bases between them. The CDR3 region has the DNA TGTGCCAGCAGTTATCGGCAGGGGTTTATGTATGAGCAGTTCTTC. Its protein product is CASSYRQGFMYEQFF.